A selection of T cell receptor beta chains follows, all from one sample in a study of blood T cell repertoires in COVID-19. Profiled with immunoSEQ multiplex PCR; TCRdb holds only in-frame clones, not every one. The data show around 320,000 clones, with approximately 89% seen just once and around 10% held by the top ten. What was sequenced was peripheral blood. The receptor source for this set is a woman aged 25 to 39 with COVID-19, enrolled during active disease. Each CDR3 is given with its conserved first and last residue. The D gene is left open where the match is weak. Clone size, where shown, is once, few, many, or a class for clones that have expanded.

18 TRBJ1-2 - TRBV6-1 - CASSEEVTGLGANYGYTF TGTGCCAGCAGTGAAGAGGTTACAGGGCTCGGGGCTAACTATGGCTACACCTTC
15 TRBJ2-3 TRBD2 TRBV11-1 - CASSPSGGDTDTQYF TGTGCCAGCAGCCCAAGCGGGGGTGACACAGATACGCAGTATTTT
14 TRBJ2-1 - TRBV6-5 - CASSYGTGESEQFF TGTGCCAGCAGTTACGGCACCGGGGAGAGTGAGCAGTTCTTC
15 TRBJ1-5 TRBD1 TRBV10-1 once CASSSGTGVNQPQHF TGCGCCAGCAGCAGCGGGACAGGGGTCAATCAGCCCCAGCATTTT
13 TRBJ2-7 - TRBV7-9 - CASSPPRNYEQYF TGTGCCAGCTCTCCCCCGCGAAACTACGAGCAGTACTTC
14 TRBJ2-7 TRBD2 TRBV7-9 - CASSSDGRGYEQYF TGTGCCAGCAGTTCAGACGGGAGGGGGTACGAGCAGTACTTC
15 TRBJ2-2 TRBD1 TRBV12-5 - CASGDYRGNTGELFF TGTGCTAGTGGAGATTACAGGGGGAACACCGGGGAGCTGTTTTTT
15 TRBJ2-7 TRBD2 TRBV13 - CASSLGLGGGYEQYF TGTGCCAGCAGCTTAGGCCTGGGGGGGGGCTACGAGCAGTACTTC
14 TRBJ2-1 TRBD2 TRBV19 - CASRAGGSYNEQFF TGTGCCAGTCGAGCGGGGGGGTCCTACAATGAGCAGTTCTTC
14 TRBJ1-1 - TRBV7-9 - CASSSQGKFTEAFF TGTGCCAGCAGCTCGCAGGGGAAATTCACTGAAGCTTTCTTT
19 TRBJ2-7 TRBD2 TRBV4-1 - CASSQGERTSGGRGYEQYF TGCGCCAGCAGCCAAGGAGAACGGACTAGCGGGGGGAGGGGCTACGAGCAGTACTTC
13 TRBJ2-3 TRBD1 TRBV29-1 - CSVGTGFLDTQYF TGCAGCGTTGGGACAGGGTTTTTGGATACGCAGTATTTT
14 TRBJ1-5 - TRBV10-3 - CAISDPSGYQPQHF TGTGCCATCAGTGATCCGTCGGGGTATCAGCCCCAGCATTTT
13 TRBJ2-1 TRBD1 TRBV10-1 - CASSYRGKDEQFF TGCGCCAGCAGTTACAGGGGTAAGGATGAGCAGTTCTTC
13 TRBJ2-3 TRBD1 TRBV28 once CASRQGSTDTQYF TGTGCCAGCCGACAGGGCAGCACAGATACGCAGTATTTT
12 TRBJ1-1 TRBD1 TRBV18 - CASSSRQGEAFF TGTGCCAGCTCATCCCGACAGGGGGAGGCTTTCTTT
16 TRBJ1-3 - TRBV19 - CASRPPGHRTGNTIYF TGTGCCAGTAGACCCCCGGGACATCGGACTGGAAACACCATATATTTT
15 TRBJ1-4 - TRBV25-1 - CASSDTSRGNEKLFF TGTGCCAGCAGTGATACTTCCAGGGGAAATGAAAAACTGTTTTTT
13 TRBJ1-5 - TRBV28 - CASSISSNQPQHF TGTGCCAGCAGTATTTCGAGTAATCAGCCCCAGCATTTT
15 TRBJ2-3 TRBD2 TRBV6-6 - CASRLGTIFTDTQYF TGTGCCAGCAGACTCGGGACTATATTCACAGATACGCAGTATTTT
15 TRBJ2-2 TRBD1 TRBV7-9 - CASSHRQGKTGELFF TGTGCCAGCAGTCACCGACAGGGTAAAACCGGGGAGCTGTTTTTT
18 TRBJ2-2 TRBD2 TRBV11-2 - CASSLGTSGAANTGELFF TGTGCCAGCAGCTTGGGGACTAGCGGGGCCGCGAACACCGGGGAGCTGTTTTTT
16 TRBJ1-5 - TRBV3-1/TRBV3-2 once CASSQGGRGSNQPQHF TGTGCCAGCAGCCAAGGAGGGCGGGGTAGCAATCAGCCCCAGCATTTT
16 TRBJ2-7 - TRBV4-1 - CASSQDYREKSYEQYF TGCGCCAGCAGCCAAGATTACAGGGAAAAATCCTACGAGCAGTACTTC
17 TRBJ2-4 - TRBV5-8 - CASSHLPWRDRKNIQYF TGTGCCAGCAGCCATCTCCCCTGGCGGGACCGAAAAAACATTCAGTACTTC
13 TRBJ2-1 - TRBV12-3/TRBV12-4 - CASTASGYNEQFF TGTGCCAGCACCGCTTCGGGGTACAATGAGCAGTTCTTC
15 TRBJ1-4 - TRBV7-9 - CASSQGLGSGEKLFF TGTGCCAGCAGCCAAGGGCTGGGGAGCGGTGAAAAACTGTTTTTT
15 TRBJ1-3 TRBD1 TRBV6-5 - CASRPGTGTGNTIYF TGTGCCAGCAGACCAGGGACAGGCACTGGAAACACCATATATTTT
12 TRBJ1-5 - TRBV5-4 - CATLGPNQPQHF TGTGCCACCCTGGGCCCCAATCAGCCCCAGCATTTT
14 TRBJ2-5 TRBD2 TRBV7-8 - CASSPPGGGETQYF TGTGCCAGCAGCCCTCCGGGGGGAGGGGAGACCCAGTACTTC
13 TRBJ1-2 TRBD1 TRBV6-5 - CASSYQGAWGYTF TGTGCCAGCAGTTATCAGGGGGCTTGGGGCTACACCTTC
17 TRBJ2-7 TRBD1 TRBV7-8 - CASSLLYGDRGVWEQYF TGTGCCAGCAGCTTATTGTATGGGGACAGGGGCGTGTGGGAGCAGTACTTC
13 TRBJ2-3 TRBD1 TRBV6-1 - CASSERPGQVVYF TGTGCCAGCAGTGAGAGACCGGGACAGGTGGTGTATTTT
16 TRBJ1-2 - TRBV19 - CATLNPPGAENYGYTF TGTGCCACCCTAAACCCCCCAGGGGCGGAAAACTATGGCTACACCTTC
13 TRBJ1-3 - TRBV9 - CASTDSPGNTIYF TGTGCCAGCACGGACAGCCCTGGAAACACCATATATTTT
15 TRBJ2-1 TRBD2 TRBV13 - CASSPGLAGSNEQFF TGTGCCAGCAGCCCGGGACTAGCGGGGTCCAATGAGCAGTTCTTC
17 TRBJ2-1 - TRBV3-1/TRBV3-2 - CASSQDPRTGRVNEQFF TGTGCCAGCAGCCAAGATCCGAGGACAGGGAGGGTCAATGAGCAGTTCTTC
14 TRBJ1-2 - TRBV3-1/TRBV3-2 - CASSQAPGSYGYTF TGTGCCAGCAGCCAAGCCCCAGGGTCCTATGGCTACACCTTC
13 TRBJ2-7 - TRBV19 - CASSMSGFGEQYF TGTGCCAGTAGTATGTCGGGGTTCGGCGAGCAGTACTTC
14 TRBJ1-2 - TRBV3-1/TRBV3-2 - CASSRGGGNYGYTF TGTGCCAGCAGCCGCGGGGGAGGTAACTATGGCTACACCTTC
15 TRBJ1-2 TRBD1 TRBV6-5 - CASSRAPDRDYGYTF TGTGCCAGCAGTCGCGCCCCTGACAGGGACTATGGCTACACCTTC
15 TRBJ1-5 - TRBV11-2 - CASSSVGSDLEPQHF TGTGCCAGCAGCTCGGTCGGGTCCGATCTGGAGCCCCAGCATTTT
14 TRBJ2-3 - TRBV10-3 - CAISESGGTDTQYF TGTGCCATCAGTGAGTCCGGGGGCACAGATACGCAGTATTTT
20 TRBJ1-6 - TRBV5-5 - CASSLGAGAGRGYRNSPLHF TGTGCCAGCAGCTTGGGTGCGGGGGCAGGGCGGGGGTATCGGAATTCACCCCTCCACTTT
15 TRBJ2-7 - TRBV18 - CASSLQGREPYEQYF TGTGCCAGCTCACTGCAGGGGCGGGAGCCCTACGAGCAGTACTTC
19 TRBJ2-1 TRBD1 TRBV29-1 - CSVEFRTGHNFRLYNEQFF TGCAGCGTTGAATTTAGGACAGGGCATAACTTTCGGCTCTACAATGAGCAGTTCTTC
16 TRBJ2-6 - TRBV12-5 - CASGFPTELQANVLTF TGTGCTAGTGGTTTTCCTACAGAACTCCAGGCCAACGTCCTGACTTTC
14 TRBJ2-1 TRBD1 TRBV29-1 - CSVEQYTGDGEQFF TGCAGCGTTGAACAGTATACAGGGGATGGTGAGCAGTTCTTC
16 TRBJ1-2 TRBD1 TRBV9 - CASSVAGTGGYYGYTF TGTGCCAGCAGCGTAGCTGGGACAGGGGGCTACTATGGCTACACCTTC
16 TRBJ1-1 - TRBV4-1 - CASSQNQGLGGTEAFF TGCGCCAGCAGCCAGAACCAGGGGCTGGGTGGCACTGAAGCTTTCTTT
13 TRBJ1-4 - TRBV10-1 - CASQGTTNEKLFF TGCGCCAGCCAGGGGACAACTAATGAAAAACTGTTTTTT
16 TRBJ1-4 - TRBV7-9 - CASSLGALGALEKLFF TGTGCCAGCAGCTTAGGGGCACTGGGGGCGCTTGAAAAACTGTTTTTT
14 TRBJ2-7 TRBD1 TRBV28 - CASSQGRGSYEQYF TGTGCCAGCAGCCAGGGCAGGGGGTCCTACGAGCAGTACTTC
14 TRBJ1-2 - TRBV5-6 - CASVLRSGLYGYTF TGTGCCAGCGTGCTCCGCTCCGGGTTATACGGCTACACCTTC
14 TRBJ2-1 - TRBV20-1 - CSASIAATYNEQFF TGCAGTGCTAGTATAGCGGCGACCTACAATGAGCAGTTCTTC
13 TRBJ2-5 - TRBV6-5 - CASSSGEPGTQYF TGTGCCAGCAGTTCTGGCGAGCCAGGGACCCAGTACTTC
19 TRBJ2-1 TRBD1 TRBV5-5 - CASSLGDRGQSYSYNEQFF TGTGCCAGCAGCTTGGGGGACAGGGGCCAGTCCTACTCCTACAATGAGCAGTTCTTC
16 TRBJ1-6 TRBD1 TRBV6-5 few CASSYSGQGMVSPLHF TGTGCCAGCAGTTATTCTGGACAGGGAATGGTCTCACCCCTCCACTTT
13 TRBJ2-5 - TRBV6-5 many CASSYAGVETQYF TGTGCCAGCAGTTACGCAGGGGTGGAGACCCAGTACTTC